In this sample, the clone carrying this T cell receptor (beta chain) turned up a few times. The data stem from a study of shared T cell receptors in the human thymus. The CDR3 sequence is 15 residues long. V gave up 6 bases and J gave up 3 bases, with 18 bases separating them. The germline V gene encodes CDR1 MNHEY and CDR2 SMNVEV (reference sequence). Data came from immunoSEQ multiplex PCR; TCRdb stores just in-frame clones and leaves some out. The data hold about 540,000 clones, with about four fifths observed a single time. The same sample was also used in a study of human thymus T cells. That study reports: Donors were healthy Finnish babies undergoing corrective operations for congenital heart defects. Resections were taken during corrective heart surgery, and the thymus tissue came from these. Thymic repertoires of unrelated individuals were reported in related research to overlap highly.

The V call is TRBV27, the J call TRBJ2-7; tentative D call: TRBD1 (8 bases). This clonotype was obtained from a boy in the first two years of life with a congenital heart defect. The specimen sequenced was thymocytes. CDR3 in amino acids: CASRRTRTGLYEQYF. The CDR3 coding sequence is TGTGCCAGCAGGCGGACTAGGACAGGGCTCTACGAGCAGTACTTC.